This TCR beta chain originates from a study of T cell clonotyping in hematopoietic cell transplantation. Overall study results and limits: Graft donor and pretransplant recipient Inverse Simpson Index values predicted broader posttransplant TCR diversity. Pathologically expanded recipient clonotypes increased progressively from day 30 to day 180 as diversity fell. No sorting was done, leaving CD4 and CD8 contributions mixed. At the given depth, recipient repertoires were over 95% de novo clonotypes.

The CDR3 spans 16 residues. V shed 7 bases and J shed 5 bases, with 23 bases lying between them. Germline-derived CDR1 and CDR2 are ENHRY and SYGVKD. TCRdb's table, derived via immunoSEQ multiplex PCR, lists solely in-frame clones and lacks some. This table holds over 8,000 clones, 81% found once. Points on this clone: Its specificity is unknown.

The sample was peripheral blood mononuclear cells, taken 180 days after allogeneic stem cell transplant. The chain has TRBV10-3 and TRBJ1-2, with TRBD1 as a possible D gene (5 bases). This clonotype originated in a female patient between 50 and 60 years old who had an allogeneic stem cell transplant from an unrelated donor, so the T cells may come from the graft donor. Some clones in this sample may be carry-over from other donors' samples. CDR3 sequence (DNA): TGTGCCATCAATAGCGGCCAGGGAGTGGCGGATTATGGCTACACCTTC. Protein product: CAINSGQGVADYGYTF.